This T cell receptor (beta chain) is drawn from a study of blood T cell repertoires in COVID-19. About the study: Whether acute or convalescent, the COVID-19 samples came from the United States, Italy and Spain. The analysed material was cDNA or gDNA that came from T cells, B-cell-depleted T cells, or PBMCs.

Per the original data handling: Amplified reference gene primers provided the basis for estimating nucleated cell counts. Assay: immunoSEQ multiplex PCR; the TCRdb copy retains only in-frame clones and omits some. D and trimming were read from the DNA, whereas the V and J calls and clone size are those reported in that table. The table lists nearly 350,000 clones, about 87% of them singletons. Recruited during active infection, patients (from Seattle) were subsequently followed longitudinally. After removal of 4 bases from V and 5 bases from J, the junction contained 11 bases not matched to a gene. The CDR3 totals 15 residues. CDR1 and CDR2 from the germline V gene are SGDLS and YYNGEE.

Sequencing input: peripheral blood. This sequence originates from a woman aged 45-65 years with COVID-19, enrolled during active disease. The J gene is TRBJ2-5, the V gene TRBV9, with TRBD1 identical over 7 bases. CDR3 in amino acids: CASSLRTGPGETQYF. The CDR3 DNA follows: TGTGCCAGCAGCCTGAGGACAGGCCCTGGTGAGACCCAGTACTTC.